The 20 T cell receptor beta chains in this list originate from one sample, sequenced in a study of blood T cell repertoires in COVID-19. Using immunoSEQ multiplex PCR, the repertoire was profiled, and TCRdb retains in-frame clones only, with some absent. This sample has about 330,000 clones; 86% occur once, and the top ten carry around 1.5%. Sequencing was performed on peripheral blood. The receptors here all came from a woman aged 45-65 years with acute or convalescent COVID-19.

The chain uses TRBV7-2 and TRBJ2-2, with D maybe TRBD2 (5 bases). The CDR3 runs 13 residues. With 1 base removed from V and 8 bases from J, the gap between germline ends came to 8 bases. Germline V gene data show CDR1 as SGHTA and CDR2 as FQGNSA. This CDR3 is CASSLVREGELFF. The DNA for the CDR3 is TGTGCCAGCAGCTTAGTTCGGGAAGGGGAGCTGTTTTTT.

J is TRBJ2-7 and V is TRBV6-4; 7 bases are shared with TRBD2. The germline V gene encodes CDR1 MRHNA and CDR2 SNTAGT. The CDR3 is 14 amino acids. The V gene end was trimmed by 3 bases and the J gene end by 0 bases; junction bases not matched to a gene: 2. The CDR3 region has the DNA TGTGCCAGCAGTGAATCTAGCGGCTCCTACGAGCAGTACTTC. Translated, it gives CASSESSGSYEQYF.

The chain has TRBV5-1 and TRBJ1-2; 11 nucleotides match TRBD1. Germline-derived CDR1 and CDR2 are SGHRS and YFSETQ. The CDR3 runs 15 residues. Trimming took 4 bases from V and 5 from J; bases not matched to a gene: 7. The CDR3 bases are TGCGCCAGCAGCCAGGGGACAGGGGGTAATTATGGCTACACCTTC. It encodes CASSQGTGGNYGYTF.

The V and J genes are TRBV5-6 and TRBJ2-1; TRBD1 matches 8 bases. This CDR3 contains 15 residues. Germline CDR1 reads SGHDT; CDR2 reads YYEEEE. V shed 2 bases, J shed 2 bases, and the junction held 3 bases outside the gene matches. CDR3 bases: TGTGCCAGCAGCTTCCCGGACAGGGCCTACAATGAGCAGTTCTTC. Translation: CASSFPDRAYNEQFF.

The V call is TRBV10-3, the J call TRBJ2-1; TRBD2 matches at 11 bases. CDR1 and CDR2 from the germline V gene are ENHRY and SYGVKD. This CDR3 has 22 amino acids. V trimming: 4 bases; J trimming: 0 bases; junction bases outside the gene matches: 20. CDR3 bases: TGTGCCATCAGTGCGAGGTTTTGGGAGGGACTAGCGGACCCCAGCTCCTACAATGAGCAGTTCTTC. Its protein is CAISARFWEGLADPSSYNEQFF.

The gene calls are TRBV19 and TRBJ1-5; no clear D gene. V was shortened by 4 bases and J by 1 base, with 8 bases between the two germline ends. CDR3 length equals 14 residues. Germline CDR1 LNHDA, CDR2 SQIVND (reference sequence). In nucleotides, the CDR3 is TGTGCCAGTAGTAGTCGGGGAAGCAATCAGCCCCAGCATTTT. Translating it yields CASSSRGSNQPQHF.

This sequence joins TRBV27 and TRBJ1-6; D remains unclear. The ends were cut back, 0 bases at V and 6 bases at J, with 15 bases in the middle. Germline CDR1 is MNHEY and CDR2 is SMNVEV (reference sequence). This CDR3 is 17 amino acids long. CDR3 in amino acids: CASSLSLYSSINSPLHF. The CDR3 DNA reads as TGTGCCAGCAGTTTATCGCTCTACAGTTCAATTAATTCACCCCTCCACTTT.

This chain connects TRBV28 to TRBJ1-5, with D possibly TRBD1 on 5 matching bases. The CDR3 is made up of 13 amino acids. V lost 3 bases and J lost 6, with 9 bases in between. CDR1 and CDR2 (germline): MDHEN, SYDVKM. CDR3 sequence reads: CASSFGGPQPQHF. CDR3 nucleotides: TGTGCCAGCAGTTTCGGGGGTCCTCAGCCCCAGCATTTT.

The chain joins TRBV11-2 to TRBJ2-2; the match to TRBD1 covers 8 bases. Trimming removed 1 base from V and 5 bases from J; junction bases left unmatched: 9. Germline values: CDR1 SGHAT, CDR2 FQNNGV. This CDR3 has 17 amino acids. The CDR3 is CASSLASTGGGTGELFF. CDR3 nucleotides: TGTGCCAGCAGCTTAGCCTCAACAGGGGGAGGAACCGGGGAGCTGTTTTTT.

The chain is built from TRBV5-4 and TRBJ2-3; D possibly corresponds to TRBD2 (6 bases). Deletions cut 4 bases from V and 2 bases from J, with 17 bases between. The CDR3 has 16 residues. Germline CDR1 and CDR2: SGHNT and YYREEE (reference sequence). The CDR3 sequence is CASSSGRGGATDTQYF. The CDR3 DNA sequence: TGTGCCAGCAGCAGCGGTCGCGGCGGGGCCACAGATACGCAGTATTTT. Looking up the rest from reference TRBV5-4 and TRBJ2-3 gives the full variable domain: ETGVTQSPTHLIKTRGQQVTLRCSSQSGHNTVSWYQQALGQGPQFIFQYYREEENGRGNFPPRFSGLQFPNYSSELNVNALELDDSALYLCASSSGRGGATDTQYFGPGTRLTVL.

The gene calls are TRBV24-1 and TRBJ2-5; D may be TRBD1 (5 bases). Germline V lookup: CDR1 KGHDR, CDR2 SFDVKD. This CDR3 comprises 15 residues. V was trimmed by 3 bases and J by 5 bases, leaving 15 bases between them. The CDR3 protein is CATSDRAGYLETQYF. In DNA form, the CDR3 reads TGTGCCACCAGTGATAGGGCAGGGTACCTGGAGACCCAGTACTTC.

V usage is TRBV6-5 and J usage is TRBJ1-2, with unresolved D. This CDR3 has 12 amino acids. Looked up from germline, CDR1 is MNHEY and CDR2 is SVGAGI. V gave up 2 bases and J gave up 7 bases, with 8 bases separating them. The CDR3 reads CASSYTGGGYTF. In nucleotides, the CDR3 is TGTGCCAGCAGTTACACGGGAGGTGGCTACACCTTC.

The rearrangement uses TRBV5-8 and TRBJ2-1; a weak D match, TRBD1 (5 bases). Germline V gives CDR1 SGHTS, CDR2 YDEGEE. The CDR3 consists of 15 residues. V lost 0 bases, J lost 3 bases, and 10 bases lay in between. CDR3 sequence (DNA): TGTGCCAGCAGCTTGGGTGCAGGGATCTACAATGAGCAGTTCTTC. Translated, it gives CASSLGAGIYNEQFF.

This clone has a single count. The genes are TRBV7-9 and TRBJ1-3; 7 bases line up with TRBD1. V gave up 1 base and J gave up 0 bases; unmatched junction bases: 3. The CDR3 has 16 amino acids. The germline CDR1 and CDR2 sequences are SEHNR and FQNEAQ (reference sequence). The CDR3 loop reads CASSLEGARSGNTIYF. CDR3 in DNA: TGTGCCAGCAGCTTAGAGGGGGCCCGCTCTGGAAACACCATATATTTT.

This chain joins TRBV28 and TRBJ2-1; 7 bases match TRBD2. Trimming at V came to 2 bases and at J to 8 bases, leaving 12 bases not matched to a gene. In germline, CDR1 is MDHEN, CDR2 SYDVKM. The CDR3 has 16 amino acids. CDR3 in amino acids: CASSLEASGVSDEQFF. CDR3 in DNA: TGTGCCAGCAGTTTAGAGGCTAGCGGCGTCTCGGATGAGCAGTTCTTC.

This clone appeared a few times. The rearrangement joins TRBV10-3 to TRBJ1-5; a weak D match, TRBD1 (6 bases). CDR3 length: 19 amino acids. Germline V CDR1 and CDR2: ENHRY, SYGVKD. The V end lost 0 bases, the J end lost 4 bases, and 22 bases lay between the germline ends. The CDR3 DNA follows: TGTGCCATCAGTGAGTCGACATCGCTGGACAGCAGATTTAATCAGCCCCAGCATTTT. Its translation is CAISESTSLDSRFNQPQHF.

This clone has more than one count but fewer than ten. This chain uses TRBV3-1 (or the pseudogene TRBV3-2) with TRBJ2-1; 7 positions agree with TRBD2. The V gene's germline CDR1 is LGHDT and CDR2 YNNKEL (reference sequence). There are 17 residues in the CDR3. The ends lost 7 bases at V and 4 bases at J; junction bases unmatched: 16. CDR3 protein: CASTYSVKGGLYNEQFF. The CDR3 DNA reads as TGTGCCAGCACCTACTCCGTGAAGGGAGGGCTTTACAATGAGCAGTTCTTC.

A single count supports this clone. J is TRBJ1-6 and V is TRBV7-2; 9 bases fit TRBD1. Losses at the gene ends were 3 bases for V and 7 bases for J; bases not matched to a gene: 4. CDR1 is SGHTA and CDR2 is FQGNSA in the germline V gene. The length of the CDR3 is 15 residues. The CDR3 loop is CASSFAGQGNSPLHF. The CDR3 nucleotides read TGTGCCAGCAGCTTTGCTGGACAGGGGAATTCACCCCTCCACTTT.

This sequence joins TRBV7-9 and TRBJ2-2; D gene uncertain. Germline V lookup: CDR1 SEHNR, CDR2 FQNEAQ (reference sequence). CDR3 size: 13 residues. V lost 6 bases and J lost 8, with 13 bases in between. CDR3 sequence (DNA): TGTGCCAGCAGGCTAGTGGCAGAGGGGGAGCTGTTTTTT. The encoded protein is CASRLVAEGELFF. The full variable domain, with the rest looked up from reference TRBV7-9 and TRBJ2-2, is DTGVSQNPRHKITKRGQNVTFRCDPISEHNRLYWYRQTLGQGPEFLTYFQNEAQLEKSRLLSDRFSAERPKGSFSTLEIQRTEQGDSAMYLCASRLVAEGELFFGEGSRLTVL.

The chain has TRBV20-1 and TRBJ2-5; 11 nucleotides agree with TRBD2. CDR1 is DFQATT, CDR2 SNEGSKA, per germline (reference sequence). V shed 3 bases, J shed 4 bases, and the junction held 10 bases outside the gene matches. CDR3 length: 16 residues. CDR3 DNA: TGCAGTGCTAGTATACTAGCGGGAGCGGGGGGAGAGACCCAGTACTTC. Translation gives CSASILAGAGGETQYF.